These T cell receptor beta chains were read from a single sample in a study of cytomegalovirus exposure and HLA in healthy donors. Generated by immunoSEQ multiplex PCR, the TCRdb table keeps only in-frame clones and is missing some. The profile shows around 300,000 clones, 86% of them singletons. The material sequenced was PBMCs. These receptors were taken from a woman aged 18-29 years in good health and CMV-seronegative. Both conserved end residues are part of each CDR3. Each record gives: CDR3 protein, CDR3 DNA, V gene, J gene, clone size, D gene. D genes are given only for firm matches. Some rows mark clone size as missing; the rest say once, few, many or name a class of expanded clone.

CDR3: CASSLVQGADTQYF
DNA: TGTGCCAGCAGCTTAGTTCAGGGTGCAGATACGCAGTATTTT
V: TRBV7-3
J: TRBJ2-3
size: -
D: -

CDR3: CSVVQGAKNQPQHF
DNA: TGCAGCGTTGTCCAGGGGGCCAAAAATCAGCCCCAGCATTTT
V: TRBV29-1
J: TRBJ1-5
size: -
D: TRBD1

CDR3: CASSFRETYEQYF
DNA: TGTGCCAGCAGTTTCCGCGAAACCTACGAGCAGTACTTC
V: TRBV27
J: TRBJ2-7
size: -
D: -

CDR3: CASSPGTVNTGELFF
DNA: TGTGCTAGCAGCCCAGGGACAGTTAACACCGGGGAGCTGTTTTTT
V: TRBV7-7
J: TRBJ2-2
size: -
D: TRBD1

CDR3: CASASREGWYGYTF
DNA: TGTGCCAGCGCCTCCAGGGAGGGATGGTATGGCTACACCTTC
V: TRBV6-5
J: TRBJ1-2
size: -
D: -

CDR3: CASSLGGGAAEAFF
DNA: TGTGCCAGCAGCTTAGGAGGGGGCGCGGCTGAAGCTTTCTTT
V: TRBV7-8
J: TRBJ1-1
size: -
D: TRBD1

CDR3: CASSPDGDYGYTF
DNA: TGTGCCAGCTCACCAGACGGGGACTATGGCTACACCTTC
V: TRBV18
J: TRBJ1-2
size: few
D: -

CDR3: CSVEDQGSYGYTF
DNA: TGCAGCGTTGAAGATCAGGGGTCCTATGGCTACACCTTC
V: TRBV29-1
J: TRBJ1-2
size: -
D: -

CDR3: CSVQLAGGFYNEQFF
DNA: TGCAGCGTTCAACTAGCGGGAGGTTTCTACAATGAGCAGTTCTTC
V: TRBV29-1
J: TRBJ2-1
size: -
D: TRBD2

CDR3: CASSEQGTNVNTQYF
DNA: TGTGCCAGCAGTGAACAGGGGACTAACGTGAATACGCAGTATTTT
V: TRBV2
J: TRBJ2-3
size: -
D: -

CDR3: CASSRGTVPYEQYF
DNA: TGTGCCAGTAGTAGAGGGACAGTCCCCTACGAGCAGTACTTC
V: TRBV19
J: TRBJ2-7
size: -
D: TRBD1

CDR3: CASSQGQGWGTEAFF
DNA: TGCGCCAGCAGCCAAGGACAGGGTTGGGGCACTGAAGCTTTCTTT
V: TRBV4-3
J: TRBJ1-1
size: -
D: TRBD1

CDR3: CASSAQGQSHYGYTF
DNA: TGTGCCAGCAGTGCCCAGGGACAGTCCCACTATGGCTACACCTTC
V: TRBV28
J: TRBJ1-2
size: -
D: TRBD1

CDR3: CASSLEGGQGGEKLFF
DNA: TGCGCCAGCAGCTTGGAGGGGGGACAGGGAGGAGAAAAACTGTTTTTT
V: TRBV5-1
J: TRBJ1-4
size: -
D: TRBD1

CDR3: CASSSPTGNMNTEAFF
DNA: TGCGCCAGCAGCTCTCCGACAGGGAACATGAACACTGAAGCTTTCTTT
V: TRBV5-1
J: TRBJ1-1
size: -
D: TRBD1

CDR3: CASSERRGNTDTQYF
DNA: TGTGCCAGCAGTGAACGGCGGGGGAACACAGATACGCAGTATTTT
V: TRBV2
J: TRBJ2-3
size: -
D: TRBD2

CDR3: CASSPRTSGRPEQYF
DNA: TGTGCCAGTAGTCCGCGGACTAGCGGGAGGCCGGAGCAGTACTTC
V: TRBV19
J: TRBJ2-7
size: -
D: TRBD2

CDR3: CASSLASGGAGDTQYF
DNA: TGTGCTAGCAGCCTCGCTAGCGGGGGGGCGGGAGATACGCAGTATTTT
V: TRBV7-7
J: TRBJ2-3
size: -
D: TRBD2

CDR3: CASSFSGTGGQPQHF
DNA: TGCGCCAGCAGCTTCTCAGGGACAGGGGGTCAGCCCCAGCATTTT
V: TRBV5-1
J: TRBJ1-5
size: -
D: TRBD1

CDR3: CASSYSRQGETQYF
DNA: TGTGCCAGCAGTTACTCCAGGCAGGGGGAGACCCAGTACTTC
V: TRBV6-5
J: TRBJ2-5
size: -
D: -

CDR3: CASSLGSRATKETQYF
DNA: TGCGCCAGCAGCTTGGGGTCCAGGGCGACGAAAGAGACCCAGTACTTC
V: TRBV5-1
J: TRBJ2-5
size: -
D: -

CDR3: CASQQGGTGELFF
DNA: TGCGCCAGCCAGCAGGGAGGCACCGGGGAGCTGTTTTTT
V: TRBV5-1
J: TRBJ2-2
size: -
D: -

CDR3: CASSFVGGHGYTF
DNA: TGTGCCAGCAGTTTTGTAGGGGGCCACGGCTACACCTTC
V: TRBV6-6
J: TRBJ1-2
size: once
D: TRBD1

CDR3: CASSYFPDRATEAFF
DNA: TGTGCCAGCAGTTACTTCCCGGACAGGGCTACTGAAGCTTTCTTT
V: TRBV6-5
J: TRBJ1-1
size: -
D: TRBD1

CDR3: CASSLVRLGRSYEQYF
DNA: TGTGCCAGCAGCTTAGTTCGGCTCGGGAGGTCCTACGAGCAGTACTTC
V: TRBV7-2
J: TRBJ2-7
size: once
D: TRBD2

CDR3: CASSPTSGRSEQYF
DNA: TGTGCCAGCAGTCCGACTAGCGGGAGAAGCGAGCAGTACTTC
V: TRBV6-5
J: TRBJ2-7
size: -
D: TRBD2

CDR3: CARSGGLQETQYF
DNA: TGTGCCAGATCGGGAGGCCTCCAAGAGACCCAGTACTTC
V: TRBV7-2
J: TRBJ2-5
size: -
D: TRBD2

CDR3: CASSFGRDEQYF
DNA: TGTGCCAGCAGCTTCGGGAGAGACGAGCAGTACTTC
V: TRBV7-8
J: TRBJ2-7
size: -
D: -

CDR3: CASSLTVSGLLSTDTQYF
DNA: TGTGCCAGCAGCTTGACTGTTAGCGGCCTCCTTAGCACAGATACGCAGTATTTT
V: TRBV5-6
J: TRBJ2-3
size: -
D: -

CDR3: CASSPGTAGREAFF
DNA: TGTGCCAGCAGTCCAGGGACGGCCGGGAGGGAAGCTTTCTTT
V: TRBV27
J: TRBJ1-1
size: -
D: -

CDR3: CASSPVTGTETYEQYF
DNA: TGTGCCAGCAGCCCAGTCACCGGGACAGAAACCTACGAGCAGTACTTC
V: TRBV5-6
J: TRBJ2-7
size: once
D: TRBD1

CDR3: CASSRSGQGNTEAFF
DNA: TGTGCCAGCAGCCGATCGGGACAGGGAAACACTGAAGCTTTCTTT
V: TRBV7-9
J: TRBJ1-1
size: -
D: TRBD1

CDR3: CASSESWATYEQYF
DNA: TGCGCCAGCAGTGAGTCCTGGGCCACCTACGAGCAGTACTTC
V: TRBV10-1
J: TRBJ2-7
size: -
D: -

CDR3: CASRGGVAGGHEQYF
DNA: TGTGCCAGCAGGGGAGGAGTAGCGGGAGGGCACGAGCAGTACTTC
V: TRBV2
J: TRBJ2-7
size: once
D: TRBD2

CDR3: CASTLTTSGRGGEQFF
DNA: TGTGCCAGTACCCTAACGACTAGCGGGAGAGGAGGCGAGCAGTTCTTC
V: TRBV19
J: TRBJ2-1
size: -
D: TRBD2

CDR3: CASSLRGPGSNQPQHF
DNA: TGTGCCAGCAGTCTCAGGGGGCCTGGGAGCAATCAGCCCCAGCATTTT
V: TRBV19
J: TRBJ1-5
size: once
D: TRBD1

CDR3: CASSEGDNEQYF
DNA: TGCGCCAGCAGTGAAGGAGATAACGAGCAGTACTTC
V: TRBV10-2
J: TRBJ2-7
size: -
D: -

CDR3: CSARENYGYTF
DNA: TGCAGTGCTAGGGAGAACTATGGCTACACCTTC
V: TRBV20-1
J: TRBJ1-2
size: few
D: -

CDR3: CASSGLAGVGDTQYF
DNA: TGCGCCAGCAGTGGATTAGCGGGAGTCGGAGATACGCAGTATTTT
V: TRBV5-1
J: TRBJ2-3
size: -
D: TRBD2

CDR3: CASSLFRWNEQYF
DNA: TGTGCCAGCAGCTTATTCAGGTGGAACGAGCAGTACTTC
V: TRBV7-6
J: TRBJ2-7
size: few
D: -

CDR3: CASSPFPKRATYEQYF
DNA: TGCGCCAGCAGCCCCTTTCCGAAGCGAGCAACCTACGAGCAGTACTTC
V: TRBV4-1
J: TRBJ2-7
size: -
D: -

CDR3: CASSPHPGGIGTEAFF
DNA: TGTGCCAGCAGCCCCCATCCGGGGGGGATAGGGACTGAAGCTTTCTTT
V: TRBV9
J: TRBJ1-1
size: -
D: -

CDR3: CASSYSGTGEQPQHF
DNA: TGTGCCAGCAGTTACTCCGGGACAGGGGAGCAGCCCCAGCATTTT
V: TRBV6-5
J: TRBJ1-5
size: -
D: TRBD1

CDR3: CASSQSRGTEAFF
DNA: TGTGCCAGCAGCCAAAGCAGGGGCACTGAAGCTTTCTTT
V: TRBV14
J: TRBJ1-1
size: -
D: -

CDR3: CASSPDRGSRNIQYF
DNA: TGCGCCAGCAGCCCGGACAGGGGGAGTAGAAACATTCAGTACTTC
V: TRBV5-1
J: TRBJ2-4
size: once
D: TRBD1

CDR3: CASSPTQGHGQPQHF
DNA: TGTGCCAGTAGTCCTACTCAGGGGCATGGCCAGCCCCAGCATTTT
V: TRBV19
J: TRBJ1-5
size: -
D: -

CDR3: CASSLGGVYNEQFF
DNA: TGTGCCAGCAGCTTAGGGGGCGTCTACAATGAGCAGTTCTTC
V: TRBV7-9
J: TRBJ2-1
size: -
D: -

CDR3: CASSQDRQGPGELFF
DNA: TGCGCCAGCAGCCAAGATCGCCAGGGCCCTGGGGAGCTGTTTTTT
V: TRBV4-1
J: TRBJ2-2
size: -
D: -

CDR3: CASSSRDTQYF
DNA: TGTGCCAGCAGTTCTAGAGATACGCAGTATTTT
V: TRBV28
J: TRBJ2-3
size: -
D: -

CDR3: CASSDREELDGYTF
DNA: TGTGCCAGCAGTGACAGGGAGGAGTTGGATGGCTACACCTTC
V: TRBV25-1
J: TRBJ1-2
size: -
D: -

CDR3: CASSYSISQGAKAFF
DNA: TGTGCCAGCAGTTACTCAATCTCACAGGGGGCCAAAGCTTTCTTT
V: TRBV6-5
J: TRBJ1-1
size: -
D: TRBD1

CDR3: CASSHGLAPTGELFF
DNA: TGCGCCAGCAGCCATGGACTAGCTCCCACCGGGGAGCTGTTTTTT
V: TRBV4-3
J: TRBJ2-2
size: once
D: TRBD2

CDR3: CASSSSGQHYEQYF
DNA: TGCGCCAGCAGCTCTTCCGGACAGCACTACGAGCAGTACTTC
V: TRBV5-1
J: TRBJ2-7
size: -
D: -

CDR3: CASSPTGTYNEQFF
DNA: TGTGCCAGCTCACCGACAGGGACCTACAATGAGCAGTTCTTC
V: TRBV18
J: TRBJ2-1
size: -
D: TRBD1

CDR3: CASSPDLEWDTQYF
DNA: TGTGCCAGCAGCCCAGACCTAGAATGGGATACGCAGTATTTT
V: TRBV7-9
J: TRBJ2-3
size: -
D: -

CDR3: CASSETGWEAFF
DNA: TGTGCCAGCAGCGAAACGGGGTGGGAAGCTTTCTTT
V: TRBV2
J: TRBJ1-1
size: few
D: -

CDR3: CASSILMSYEQYF
DNA: TGTGCCAGTAGTATACTAATGTCCTACGAGCAGTACTTC
V: TRBV19
J: TRBJ2-7
size: -
D: -

CDR3: CASSLRSGYQPQHF
DNA: TGTGCCAGCAGTTTAAGATCAGGGTATCAGCCCCAGCATTTT
V: TRBV28
J: TRBJ1-5
size: -
D: -

CDR3: CASSELAQGAASTEAFF
DNA: TGTGCCAGCAGTGAATTAGCACAGGGGGCCGCAAGTACTGAAGCTTTCTTT
V: TRBV25-1
J: TRBJ1-1
size: -
D: TRBD1